This T cell receptor beta chain emerged from a study of cytomegalovirus exposure and HLA in healthy donors. Study observations and caveats: Within the data, a cluster of highly shared sequence variants was likely a sequencing artifact. Later analysis showed most CMV-associated TCR beta chains appearing HLA-restricted.

Points on this clone: Antigen: not known.

The PCR used 60 Vbeta and 13 Jbeta primers. Sequencing was performed with immunoSEQ multiplex PCR; in TCRdb, only in-frame clones are kept and a portion is missing. The data hold fewer than 110,000 clones, with under 80% observed a single time. The receptor's source is a man aged 35 to 55 in good health and CMV-seronegative. Material for sequencing was PBMCs.

DNA for the CDR3: TGTGCCAGCAGCTCCGACAGGGCCCAGCCCCAGCATTTT. Its protein is CASSSDRAQPQHF. The chain combines TRBV7-2 with TRBJ1-5; 7 nucleotides agree with TRBD1. Per germline, CDR1 SGHTA and CDR2 FQGNSA. The CDR3 contains 13 residues. V was pared by 4 bases and J by 7 bases, with 4 bases of the junction left unmatched.